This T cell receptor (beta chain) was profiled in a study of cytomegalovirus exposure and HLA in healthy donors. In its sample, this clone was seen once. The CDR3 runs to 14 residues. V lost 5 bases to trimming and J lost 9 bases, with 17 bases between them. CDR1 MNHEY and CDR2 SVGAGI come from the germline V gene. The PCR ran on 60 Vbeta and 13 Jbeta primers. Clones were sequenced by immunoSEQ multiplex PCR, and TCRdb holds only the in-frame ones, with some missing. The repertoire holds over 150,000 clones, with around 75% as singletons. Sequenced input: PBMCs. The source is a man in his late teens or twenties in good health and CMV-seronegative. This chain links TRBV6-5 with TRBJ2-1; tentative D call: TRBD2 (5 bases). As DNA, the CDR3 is TGTGCCAGCAGTCCCCAACTAGGATATGGTGAGCAGTTCTTC. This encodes CASSPQLGYGEQFF.